Shown below are 21 T cell receptor beta chains from a single sample sequenced in a study of T cells in Graves' hyperthyroidism and ophthalmopathy. TCR beta CDR3 regions were amplified from RNA. A set of HTBI primers served as the primers for a first-round RT-PCR of the TCR CDR3. TCRdb independently ran MiXCR on the multiplex PCR reads; one entry per CDR3 protein. The sample shows 600,000 or so distinct CDR3 sequences, approximately 15% of them seen only once. Sample: blood. The receptor set was obtained from a woman aged 18-30 years with Graves' ophthalmopathy.

The sample holds a few counts of this clonotype. This chain uses TRBV3-1 with TRBJ1-3; no firm D call. The V and J ends lost 4 bases and 0 bases respectively, with 13 bases between them. The CDR3 runs 16 residues. Germline V gene sequence: CDR1 LGHDT, CDR2 YNNKEL (reference sequence). The CDR3 region is CASSPRESHSGNTIYF. For the CDR3, the DNA is TGTGCCAGCAGCCCCCGGGAGTCTCACTCTGGAAACACCATATATTTT. Filled out from reference TRBV3-1 and TRBJ1-3, the complete variable domain reads DTAVSQTPKYLVTQMGNDKSIKCEQNLGHDTMYWYKQDSKKFLKIMFSYNNKELIINETVPNRFSPKSPDKAHLNLHINSLELGDSAVYFCASSPRESHSGNTIYFGEGSWLTVV.

This clonotype was picked up many times. This chain joins TRBV30 and TRBJ1-2; D is unresolved. Trimming removed 7 bases at V and 0 bases at J, with 18 bases between. This CDR3 region has 15 residues. Germline V gene data show CDR1 as GTSNPN and CDR2 as SVGIG (reference sequence). CDR3 amino acids: CASPPANQANYGYTF. The CDR3 region has the DNA TGTGCCTCCCCTCCAGCAAATCAAGCTAACTATGGCTACACCTTC.

The J gene is TRBJ2-1, the V gene TRBV24-1; D assignment may be TRBD1 or TRBD2 (5 bases each). Germline values: CDR1 KGHDR, CDR2 SFDVKD. The V gene lost 4 bases and the J gene lost 2 bases, with 14 bases spanning the gap. This CDR3 has 16 residues. The CDR3 DNA is TGTGCCACCAGTGACCCAGGGACGCCCGCCTACAATGAGCAGTTCTTC. This translates into CATSDPGTPAYNEQFF.

This clonotype occurred many times. The chain links TRBV6-1 to TRBJ2-7, with TRBD1 identical over 10 bases. This CDR3 spans 14 amino acids. From germline, CDR1 is MNHNS and CDR2 SASEGT. After removal of 5 bases from V and 4 bases from J, the junction contained 5 bases not matched to a gene. The DNA for the CDR3 is TGTGCCAGCAGTAAGGGACAGGGGTTGTACGAGCAGTACTTC. As protein: CASSKGQGLYEQYF.

This clonotype has just a few counts. The CDR3 nucleotides read TGTGCCAGCAGTTTAGCCGGACTAGCGGAAGAGAATGAGCAGTTCTTC. It is translated as CASSLAGLAEENEQFF. The chain employs TRBV12-3 or TRBV12-4 and TRBJ2-1; 10 bases are shared with TRBD2. There are 16 residues in the CDR3. Trimming took 0 bases from V and 7 from J; bases not matched to a gene: 6.

The table lists this clonotype with many counts. The rearrangement joins TRBV27 to TRBJ1-3; D unresolved. The CDR3 totals 16 residues. The V end was cut by 4 bases, the J end by 0 bases, with 13 bases between. CDR1 MNHEY and CDR2 SMNVEV come from the germline V gene (reference sequence). The CDR3 is CASSSGFWGSGNTIYF. DNA for the CDR3: TGTGCCAGCAGTTCTGGTTTTTGGGGCTCTGGAAACACCATATATTTT.

Only one count was recorded for this clonotype. A junction boundary mismatches the germline segment, possibly from a read error. The V and J genes are TRBV5-1 and TRBJ1-3; 9 bases line up with TRBD1. Germline CDR1 SGHRS, CDR2 YFSETQ. This CDR3 has 14 residues. CDR3: CASSLGQGLNTIYF. CDR3 nucleotides: TGTGCCAGCAGCTTGGGACAGGGTTTGAACACCATATATTTT.

This clonotype has at least ten counts. The CDR3 protein is CASSGQGGGMGEQFF. The CDR3 region has the DNA TGTGCCAGCAGCGGACAGGGGGGGGGGATGGGTGAGCAGTTCTTC. This chain connects TRBV11-2 to TRBJ2-1, with 10 bases identical to TRBD1. CDR1 is SGHAT, CDR2 FQNNGV, per germline. J was trimmed by 9 bases and V by 5 bases; bases with no gene match: 10. The CDR3 extends over 15 amino acids.

This clonotype was counted at least ten times. The chain employs TRBV20-1 and TRBJ2-1, with TRBD2 matching 8 bases. The trim removed 1 base at V and 4 bases at J, leaving 6 bases unmatched. The germline V gene encodes CDR1 DFQATT and CDR2 SNEGSKA (reference sequence). There are 15 residues in the CDR3. The CDR3 spells CSARGTAGEYNEQFF. The CDR3 nucleotides are TGCAGTGCTAGAGGGACAGCGGGAGAATACAATGAGCAGTTCTTC.

This clonotype was observed a handful of times. The CDR3 DNA sequence: TGTGCCAGCAGCGTCAGGGGATATACCGGGGAGCTGTTTTTT. This codes for CASSVRGYTGELFF. V and J are TRBV9 and TRBJ2-2, with D possibly being TRBD1 (6 bases). Looked up from germline, CDR1 is SGDLS and CDR2 is YYNGEE. V gave up 2 bases and J gave up 5 bases, with 10 bases separating them. The CDR3 sequence is 14 residues long.

Many counts were recorded for this clonotype. The chain couples TRBV24-1 to TRBJ2-3, with D maybe TRBD1 (6 bases). Germline assignment: CDR1 KGHDR and CDR2 SFDVKD. The V end lost 4 bases, the J end lost 3 bases, and 22 bases lay between the germline ends. This CDR3 is built from 18 residues. In DNA, the CDR3 is TGTGCCACCAGTGACGTTCAGGGGATCCATCCCTCTACAGATACGCAGTATTTT. Protein product: CATSDVQGIHPSTDTQYF.

This clonotype has a count of ten or more. The rearrangement joins TRBV6-1 to TRBJ2-7, with D unclear. CDR3 length: 14 amino acids. Germline V gene lookup returns CDR1 MNHNS and CDR2 SASEGT. Trimming removed 6 bases from V and 4 bases from J, with 16 bases in between. The CDR3 sequence is CASRSTQGWYEQYF. Written as DNA, the CDR3 is TGTGCCAGCAGATCCACCCAAGGTTGGTACGAGCAGTACTTC.

This clonotype was recorded many times. This chain uses TRBV6-5 with TRBJ2-7; D perhaps matches TRBD1 (6 bases). With 2 bases removed from V and 4 bases from J, the gap between germline ends came to 15 bases. Looked up from germline, CDR1 is MNHEY and CDR2 is SVGAGI. The CDR3 spans 15 residues. The CDR3 loop is CASSYTGDTLYEQYF. In nucleotides, the CDR3 is TGTGCCAGCAGTTACACCGGGGACACCCTTTACGAGCAGTACTTC.

This chain links TRBV2 with TRBJ1-2; a possible D gene is TRBD1 (5 bases). Trimming pared 4 bases from V and 2 bases from J, leaving 11 bases between. Germline V gene data show CDR1 as SNHLY and CDR2 as FYNNEI. CDR3 length: 14 amino acids. CDR3 sequence (DNA): TGTGCCAGCAGTGTTCCAGGGTCGAACTATGGCTACACCTTC. The encoded protein is CASSVPGSNYGYTF.

This chain uses TRBV20-1 with TRBJ2-3, with 8 bases that match TRBD2. Germline values: CDR1 DFQATT, CDR2 SNEGSKA (reference sequence). The CDR3 spans 14 residues. The V gene end was trimmed by 7 bases and the J gene end by 1 base; junction bases not matched to a gene: 7. The DNA for the CDR3 is TGCAGTGTTAGTCGGCGGGAGGGCACAGATACGCAGTATTTT. Translating it yields CSVSRREGTDTQYF.

This clonotype was counted many times. This sequence joins TRBV20-1 and TRBJ1-2, with TRBD1 identical over 8 bases. V lost 0 bases to trimming and J lost 0 bases; unmatched junction nucleotides: 6. Germline values: CDR1 DFQATT, CDR2 SNEGSKA (reference sequence). The CDR3 has 16 amino acids. The chain's CDR3 is CSARDLRTGPNYGYTF. In DNA form, the CDR3 reads TGCAGTGCTAGAGACCTCCGGACAGGGCCTAACTATGGCTACACCTTC.

This clonotype has a handful of counts. In DNA form, the CDR3 reads TGCAGTGCTAGTAAGGGTTGGGAAGAGACCCAGTACTTC. Translation: CSASKGWEETQYF. The chain has TRBV20-1 and TRBJ2-5; no firm D call. V gave up 3 bases and J gave up 3 bases, with 11 bases separating them. The CDR3 runs to 13 residues. CDR1 DFQATT and CDR2 SNEGSKA come from the germline V gene (reference sequence).

CDR3 in DNA: TGTGCCAGCAGTCCCGGGACACCGAAAAACATTCAGTACTTC. This encodes CASSPGTPKNIQYF. The V gene is TRBV7-2, the J gene TRBJ2-4, with D perhaps TRBD1 (6 bases). Germline CDR1 SGHTA, CDR2 FQGNSA. The CDR3 runs 14 residues. V lost 6 bases, J lost 4 bases, and 13 bases lay in between.

This clonotype was counted ten times or more. The V and J genes are TRBV2 and TRBJ1-4; D is ambiguous. The V end was cut by 5 bases, the J end by 2 bases, with 9 bases between. This CDR3 region has 14 residues. CDR1 is SNHLY, CDR2 FYNNEI, per germline. CDR3 amino acids: CASSLVTTNEKLFF. DNA of the CDR3: TGTGCCAGCAGTCTAGTAACTACTAATGAAAAACTGTTTTTT.

This clonotype was recorded many times. The genes are TRBV28 and TRBJ2-5, with D unclear. V was trimmed by 1 base and J by 4 bases, leaving 13 bases between them. Germline V CDR1 and CDR2: MDHEN, SYDVKM. The CDR3 contains 15 residues. The CDR3 DNA is TGTGCCAGCAGTTTATCGGCTGGGTTGGGAGAGACCCAGTACTTC. Translated, it gives CASSLSAGLGETQYF.

This clonotype was recorded many times. The CDR3 coding sequence is TGTGCCAGCAGTCTGCCACCTCTGGAGACCCAGTACTTC. This encodes CASSLPPLETQYF. The chain couples TRBV28 to TRBJ2-5; D gene unclear. The CDR3 extends over 13 amino acids. V was clipped by 5 bases and J by 5 bases, with 12 bases between them. Germline V lookup: CDR1 MDHEN, CDR2 SYDVKM.